Listed below are T cell receptor beta chains from one sample, sequenced in a study of beta chain features in type 1 diabetes. Generated by immunoSEQ multiplex PCR, the TCRdb table keeps only in-frame clones and is missing some. The repertoire holds 200,000 to 250,000 clones, with 9% to 10% as singletons. Input material: naive CD4+ T cells from blood. The source is a woman younger than 30 in good health. CDR3s include the opening cysteine and the closing phenylalanine or tryptophan. The D gene is left open where the match is weak. The size field is filled for only some rows; it gives once, few, many or a size class.

d_gene,abundance,v_gene,j_gene,CDR3aa,CDR3nt
TRBD1,-,TRBV5-4,TRBJ1-1,CASSPRQGARDTEAFF,TGTGCCAGCAGCCCACGACAGGGGGCTAGGGACACTGAAGCTTTCTTT
TRBD2,-,TRBV7-9,TRBJ2-5,CASRSGLAGGQETQYF,TGTGCCAGCAGGTCGGGGCTAGCGGGAGGCCAAGAGACCCAGTACTTC
TRBD2,-,TRBV5-1,TRBJ2-3,CASSLWTSGRALGIGTDTQYF,TGCGCCAGCAGCCTCTGGACTAGCGGGAGGGCCCTCGGTATCGGCACAGATACGCAGTATTTT
-,few,TRBV7-9,TRBJ2-3,CASSLTRAGDTQYF,TGTGCCAGCAGCTTAACCAGAGCAGGGGATACGCAGTATTTT
TRBD2,-,TRBV27,TRBJ2-7,CASSFGLAGGSSYEQYF,TGTGCCAGCAGTTTCGGACTAGCGGGAGGGAGCTCCTACGAGCAGTACTTC
-,-,TRBV6-6,TRBJ1-3,CASSTGSSGNTIYF,TGTGCCAGTTCAACAGGGTCTTCTGGAAACACCATATATTTT
TRBD1,few,TRBV6-1,TRBJ1-5,CASSGQGYSNQPQHF,TGTGCCAGCAGTGGACAGGGTTATAGCAATCAGCCCCAGCATTTT
-,-,TRBV5-1,TRBJ1-5,CAALAARYGQPQHF,TGCGCCGCCCTTGCAGCGAGGTACGGTCAGCCCCAGCATTTT
-,-,TRBV5-1,TRBJ2-5,CASSQEAETQYF,TGCGCCAGCAGCCAGGAGGCAGAGACCCAGTACTTC
-,many,TRBV29-1,TRBJ2-1,CSVGRRLNNEQFF,TGCAGCGTCGGTCGGCGGTTGAACAATGAGCAGTTCTTC
-,-,TRBV5-1,TRBJ2-3,CASSLASGTDTQYF,TGCGCCAGCAGCTTGGCTAGCGGCACAGATACGCAGTATTTT
-,-,TRBV7-3,TRBJ2-1,CASSLDRDFYNEQFF,TGTGCCAGCAGCTTAGACAGGGACTTTTACAATGAGCAGTTCTTC
-,-,TRBV6-4,TRBJ2-4,CASSDSIGTGQYF,TGTGCCAGCAGTGACTCGATTGGGACTGGGCAGTACTTC
-,few,TRBV15,TRBJ2-2,CATSRDMRDYTGELFF,TGTGCCACCAGCAGAGATATGCGGGATTACACCGGGGAGCTGTTTTTT
TRBD1,few,TRBV5-1,TRBJ1-1,CASSPGTGYTEAFF,TGCGCCAGCAGCCCTGGGACAGGGTACACTGAAGCTTTCTTT
-,few,TRBV9,TRBJ2-3,CASSVGAGVTQYF,TGTGCCAGCAGCGTAGGAGCTGGAGTTACGCAGTATTTT
-,many,TRBV6-6,TRBJ2-1,CASSPTGTEQFF,TGTGCCAGCAGCCCAACAGGGACTGAGCAGTTCTTC
-,-,TRBV7-3,TRBJ2-1,CASSLNRGGEQFF,TGTGCCAGCAGCTTAAACCGGGGAGGTGAGCAGTTCTTC
-,-,TRBV5-6,TRBJ1-1,CASSLAVRNTEAFF,TGTGCCAGCAGCTTGGCGGTTAGGAACACTGAAGCTTTCTTT
-,few,TRBV7-8,TRBJ2-7,CASSSGTSSYEQYF,TGTGCCAGCAGCTCCGGGACATCGTCCTACGAGCAGTACTTC
-,few,TRBV19,TRBJ1-5,CASRSGENSNQPQHF,TGTGCCAGTAGGAGCGGAGAAAATAGCAATCAGCCCCAGCATTTT
TRBD2,-,TRBV18,TRBJ2-7,CASSPGTSGPYEQYF,TGTGCCAGCTCACCCGGGACTAGCGGCCCCTACGAGCAGTACTTC
TRBD1,many,TRBV19,TRBJ2-3,CASGQGTDTQYF,TGTGCCAGCGGACAGGGCACAGATACGCAGTATTTT
TRBD1,few,TRBV15,TRBJ2-7,CATSPTGDRGSYEQYF,TGTGCCACCAGCCCCACCGGCGACAGGGGGTCCTACGAGCAGTACTTC
TRBD2,-,TRBV18,TRBJ2-1,CASSSASGGSYNEQFF,TGTGCCAGCTCATCCGCTAGCGGGGGCTCCTACAATGAGCAGTTCTTC
TRBD2,few,TRBV9,TRBJ2-3,CASSVGLAGAYSTDTQYF,TGTGCCAGCAGCGTAGGTTTAGCGGGGGCCTATAGCACAGATACGCAGTATTTT
-,few,TRBV19,TRBJ1-1,CASSRYGTEAFF,TGTGCCAGTAGTAGATACGGCACTGAAGCTTTCTTT
TRBD2,few,TRBV9,TRBJ2-3,CASSVSGGLTDTQYF,TGTGCCAGCAGCGTTAGCGGGGGACTCACAGATACGCAGTATTTT
-,-,TRBV27,TRBJ2-7,CASASEGLRSYEQYF,TGTGCCAGCGCCTCGGAGGGCCTCCGCTCCTACGAGCAGTACTTC
-,-,TRBV5-5,TRBJ2-7,CASSRERSTYEQYF,TGTGCCAGCAGTCGGGAAAGATCGACCTACGAGCAGTACTTC
-,-,TRBV12-5,TRBJ1-5,CASGLVPGQPQHF,TGTGCTAGTGGTTTGGTTCCGGGACAGCCCCAGCATTTT
TRBD2,-,TRBV5-1,TRBJ2-1,CASSGGTSGSGFF,TGCGCCAGCAGCGGAGGGACTAGCGGGAGTGGGTTCTTC
-,-,TRBV6-6,TRBJ1-1,CASRPQGPHLGTEAFF,TGTGCCAGCAGACCCCAGGGGCCACACCTGGGGACTGAAGCTTTCTTT
TRBD2,few,TRBV6-6,TRBJ2-1,CASSYSNLADEQFF,TGTGCCAGCAGTTACAGCAATCTAGCGGATGAGCAGTTCTTC
TRBD2,-,TRBV28,TRBJ2-1,CASSASGSYNEQFF,TGTGCCAGCAGTGCTAGCGGTTCCTACAATGAGCAGTTCTTC
-,-,TRBV7-9,TRBJ2-4,CASSLQGPKNIQYF,TGTGCCAGCAGCTTACAGGGGCCTAAAAACATTCAGTACTTC
TRBD1,-,TRBV29-1,TRBJ1-2,CSVEYRGGVNYGYTF,TGCAGCGTTGAATACAGGGGGGGGGTTAACTATGGCTACACCTTC
TRBD2,-,TRBV5-1,TRBJ2-1,CASSTPGLAFDEQFF,TGCGCCAGCAGCACACCCGGACTAGCATTCGATGAGCAGTTCTTC
TRBD1,few,TRBV6-1,TRBJ2-3,CASSGQVPPDTQYF,TGTGCCAGCAGCGGACAGGTGCCACCAGATACGCAGTATTTT
-,-,TRBV5-1,TRBJ2-2,CASSWGANTGELFF,TGCGCCAGCAGCTGGGGCGCGAACACCGGGGAGCTGTTTTTT
-,-,TRBV7-6,TRBJ2-1,CASSLGTLAKNNEQFF,TGTGCCAGCAGCTTAGGGACACTAGCAAAAAACAATGAGCAGTTCTTC
-,few,TRBV5-1,TRBJ1-1,CASSPAAGSMPEAFF,TGCGCCAGCAGTCCCGCGGCGGGATCGATGCCTGAAGCTTTCTTT
-,few,TRBV5-5,TRBJ2-1,CASSQRQAAYNEQFF,TGTGCCAGCAGCCAGCGACAGGCCGCATACAATGAGCAGTTCTTC
-,-,TRBV7-9,TRBJ1-2,CASSLERGWYGYTF,TGTGCCAGCAGCTTAGAGCGGGGTTGGTATGGCTACACCTTC
-,few,TRBV28,TRBJ2-7,CASSLEVAVNYEQYF,TGTGCCAGCAGTTTGGAAGTAGCGGTGAACTACGAGCAGTACTTC
-,few,TRBV7-2,TRBJ2-1,CASSFDAGTYNEQFF,TGTGCCAGCAGCTTCGACGCGGGAACCTACAATGAGCAGTTCTTC
-,few,TRBV4-2,TRBJ1-5,CASSQSHRNSNQPQHF,TGTGCCAGCAGCCAATCACACAGGAATAGCAATCAGCCCCAGCATTTT
-,-,TRBV14,TRBJ1-1,CASSPLSGLNTEAFF,TGTGCCAGCAGCCCCCTTTCAGGGCTGAACACTGAAGCTTTCTTT
TRBD2,-,TRBV18,TRBJ2-1,CASSVAGGYNEQFF,TGTGCCAGCTCGGTAGCGGGAGGGTACAATGAGCAGTTCTTC
TRBD2,-,TRBV13,TRBJ2-1,CASSPRISGSNEQFF,TGTGCCAGCAGCCCCCGGATTAGCGGGAGCAATGAGCAGTTCTTC
TRBD2,few,TRBV5-4,TRBJ2-1,CASSIPGTRMPEQFF,TGTGCCAGCAGCATACCCGGGACTAGGATGCCCGAGCAGTTCTTC
TRBD2,-,TRBV4-1,TRBJ2-2,CASSQTRLAGVAGELFF,TGCGCCAGCAGCCAGACTCGACTAGCGGGAGTGGCCGGGGAGCTGTTTTTT
TRBD1,many,TRBV14,TRBJ2-5,CASSRDREETQYF,TGTGCCAGCAGCCGGGACAGGGAAGAGACCCAGTACTTC
-,-,TRBV4-1,TRBJ1-3,CASSQEFYSGNTIYF,TGCGCCAGCAGCCAAGAATTTTACTCTGGAAACACCATATATTTT
-,-,TRBV6-6,TRBJ2-2,CASIGTSYTGELFF,TGTGCCAGCATTGGGACTTCCTACACCGGGGAGCTGTTTTTT
TRBD1,few,TRBV18,TRBJ1-2,CASSRTGNYGYTF,TGTGCCAGCTCACGGACAGGGAACTATGGCTACACCTTC
-,few,TRBV28,TRBJ1-1,CASSILQNEAFF,TGTGCCAGCAGTATCCTACAGAATGAAGCTTTCTTT
-,few,TRBV2,TRBJ1-2,CASSQGTSDGYTF,TGTGCCAGCAGTCAAGGGACTTCGGATGGCTACACCTTC
-,-,TRBV18,TRBJ1-5,CASSPTGGGPWKPQHF,TGTGCCAGCTCTCCCACGGGGGGGGGACCATGGAAGCCCCAGCATTTT
TRBD1,-,TRBV30,TRBJ1-5,CAWSPRGAGGNQPQHF,TGTGCCTGGAGTCCCCGGGGGGCAGGGGGCAACCAGCCCCAGCATTTT